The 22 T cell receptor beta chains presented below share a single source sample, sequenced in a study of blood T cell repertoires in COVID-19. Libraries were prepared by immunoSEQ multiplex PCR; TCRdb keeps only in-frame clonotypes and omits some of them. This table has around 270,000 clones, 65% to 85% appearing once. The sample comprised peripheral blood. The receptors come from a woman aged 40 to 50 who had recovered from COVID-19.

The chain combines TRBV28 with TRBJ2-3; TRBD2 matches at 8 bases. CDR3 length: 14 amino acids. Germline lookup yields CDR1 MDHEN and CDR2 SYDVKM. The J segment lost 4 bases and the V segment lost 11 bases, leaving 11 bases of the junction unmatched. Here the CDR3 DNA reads TGTGCCGCCGGGAGGGGGGGGAGTTCAGATACGCAGTATTTT. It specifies CAAGRGGSSDTQYF.

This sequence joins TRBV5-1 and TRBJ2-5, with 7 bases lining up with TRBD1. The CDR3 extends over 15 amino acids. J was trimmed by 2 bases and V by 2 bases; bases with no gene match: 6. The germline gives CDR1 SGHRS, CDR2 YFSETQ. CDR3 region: CASSFDRDLQETQYF. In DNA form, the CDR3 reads TGCGCCAGCAGCTTCGACAGGGACCTACAAGAGACCCAGTACTTC.

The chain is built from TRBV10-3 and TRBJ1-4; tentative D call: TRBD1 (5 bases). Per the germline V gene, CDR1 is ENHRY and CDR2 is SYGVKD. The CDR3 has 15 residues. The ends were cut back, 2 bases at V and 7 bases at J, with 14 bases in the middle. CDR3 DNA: TGTGCCATCAGTGAGGGGCCGACAGAGGTTGAAAAACTGTTTTTT. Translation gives CAISEGPTEVEKLFF.

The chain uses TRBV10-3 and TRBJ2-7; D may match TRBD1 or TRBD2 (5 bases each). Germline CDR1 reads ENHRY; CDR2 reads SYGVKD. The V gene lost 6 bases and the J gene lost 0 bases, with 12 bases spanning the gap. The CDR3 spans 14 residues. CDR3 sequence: CAISEGLNSYEQYF. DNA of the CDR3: TGTGCCATCAGCGAGGGGCTGAACTCCTACGAGCAGTACTTC.

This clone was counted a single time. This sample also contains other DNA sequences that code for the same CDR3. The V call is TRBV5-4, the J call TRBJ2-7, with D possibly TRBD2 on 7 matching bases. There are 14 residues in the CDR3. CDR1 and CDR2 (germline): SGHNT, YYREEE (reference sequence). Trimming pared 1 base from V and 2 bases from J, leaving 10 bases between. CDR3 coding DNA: TGTGCCAGCAGCTTGAGGGGGGGAACCTACGAGCAGTACTTC. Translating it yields CASSLRGGTYEQYF.

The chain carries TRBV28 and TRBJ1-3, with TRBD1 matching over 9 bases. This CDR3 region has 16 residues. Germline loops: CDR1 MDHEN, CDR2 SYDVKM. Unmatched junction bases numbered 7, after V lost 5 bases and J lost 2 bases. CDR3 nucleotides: TGTGCCAGCAGTCTAACCGGGACAGGGACTGGAAACACCATATATTTT. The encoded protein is CASSLTGTGTGNTIYF.

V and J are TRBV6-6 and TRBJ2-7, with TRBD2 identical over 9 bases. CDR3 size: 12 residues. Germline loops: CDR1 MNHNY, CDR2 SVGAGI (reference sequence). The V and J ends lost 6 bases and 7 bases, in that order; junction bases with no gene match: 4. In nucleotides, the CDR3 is TGTGCCAGCAGCCCCAGCGGGAGGGAGCAGTACTTC. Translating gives CASSPSGREQYF.

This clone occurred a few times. CDR3 loop: CASRLAQRGQGATRGTEAFF. The CDR3 nucleotides read TGTGCAAGTCGCTTAGCGCAGCGAGGGCAGGGGGCGACGAGAGGCACTGAAGCTTTCTTT. V gene TRBV12-2 combines with J gene TRBJ1-1; TRBD1 reflects the table's D call only, with no check against the DNA. TRBV12-2 is a documented pseudogene. The CDR3 is 20 residues long.

The CDR3 DNA reads TGTGCCAGCAGCCCCGGGACTAGCGGGGGCACAGATACGCAGTATTTT. This sequence encodes CASSPGTSGGTDTQYF. V and J are TRBV3-1 (or the pseudogene TRBV3-2) and TRBJ2-3; TRBD2 matches 13 bases. Per germline, CDR1 LGHDT and CDR2 YNNKEL (reference sequence). Losses at the gene ends were 4 bases for V and 1 base for J; bases not matched to a gene: 2. CDR3 size: 16 residues.

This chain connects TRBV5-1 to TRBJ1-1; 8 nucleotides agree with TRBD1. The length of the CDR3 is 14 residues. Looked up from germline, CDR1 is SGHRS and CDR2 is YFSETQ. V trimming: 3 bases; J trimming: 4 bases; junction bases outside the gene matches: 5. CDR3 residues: CASSSFTGGTEAFF. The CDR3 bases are TGCGCCAGCAGCTCCTTCACAGGGGGCACTGAAGCTTTCTTT.

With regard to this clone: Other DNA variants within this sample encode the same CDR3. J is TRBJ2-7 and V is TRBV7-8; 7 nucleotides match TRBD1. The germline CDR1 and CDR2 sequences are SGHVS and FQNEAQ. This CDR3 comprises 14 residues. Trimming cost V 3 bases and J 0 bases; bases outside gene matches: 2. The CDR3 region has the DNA TGTGCCAGCAGCTTTCGGGACAGCTCCTACGAGCAGTACTTC. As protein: CASSFRDSSYEQYF.

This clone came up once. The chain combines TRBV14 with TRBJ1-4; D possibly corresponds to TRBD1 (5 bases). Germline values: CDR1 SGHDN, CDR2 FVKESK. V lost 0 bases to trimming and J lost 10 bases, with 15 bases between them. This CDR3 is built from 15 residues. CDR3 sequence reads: CASSQDSEGVGKLFF. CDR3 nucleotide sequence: TGTGCCAGCAGCCAAGACTCCGAAGGGGTCGGAAAACTGTTTTTT.

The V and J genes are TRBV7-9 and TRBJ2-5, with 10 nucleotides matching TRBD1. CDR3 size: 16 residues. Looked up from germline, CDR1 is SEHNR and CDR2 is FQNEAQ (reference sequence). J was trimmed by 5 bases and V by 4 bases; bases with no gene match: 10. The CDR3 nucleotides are TGTGCCAGCAGCTCCCTCTTGGGACAGGGGACGGAGACCCAGTACTTC. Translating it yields CASSSLLGQGTETQYF.

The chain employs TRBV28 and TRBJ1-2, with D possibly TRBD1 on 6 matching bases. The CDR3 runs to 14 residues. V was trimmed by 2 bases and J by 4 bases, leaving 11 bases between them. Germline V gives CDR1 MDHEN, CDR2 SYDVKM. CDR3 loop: CASSLQGPSYGYTF. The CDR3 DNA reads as TGTGCCAGCAGTTTACAGGGGCCCTCCTATGGCTACACCTTC.

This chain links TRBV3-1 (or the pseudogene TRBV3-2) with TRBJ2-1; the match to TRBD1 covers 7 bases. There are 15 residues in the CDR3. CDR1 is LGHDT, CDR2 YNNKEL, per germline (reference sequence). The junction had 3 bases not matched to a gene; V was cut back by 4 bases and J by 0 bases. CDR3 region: CASSRGQSSYNEQFF. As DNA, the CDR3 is TGTGCCAGCAGCCGGGGACAGAGCTCCTACAATGAGCAGTTCTTC.

The CDR3, as DNA: TGTGCCAGCAGCTTGGGAGGGAACTTGGGAGAGACCCAGTACTTC. Translated, it gives CASSLGGNLGETQYF. This chain connects TRBV5-4 to TRBJ2-5, with D possibly TRBD2 on 5 matching bases. Germline CDR1 and CDR2: SGHNT and YYREEE (reference sequence). V was trimmed by 0 bases and J by 4 bases, leaving 13 bases between them. The CDR3 covers 15 residues. The variable domain in full, completed from reference TRBV5-4 and TRBJ2-5, reads ETGVTQSPTHLIKTRGQQVTLRCSSQSGHNTVSWYQQALGQGPQFIFQYYREEENGRGNFPPRFSGLQFPNYSSELNVNALELDDSALYLCASSLGGNLGETQYFGPGTRLLVL.

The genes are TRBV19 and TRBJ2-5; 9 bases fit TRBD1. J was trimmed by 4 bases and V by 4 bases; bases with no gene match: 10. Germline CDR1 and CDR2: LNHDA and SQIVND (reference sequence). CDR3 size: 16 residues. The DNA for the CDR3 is TGTGCCAGTAGTACCGGGACAGGGTTCGGATTAGAGACCCAGTACTTC. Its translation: CASSTGTGFGLETQYF.

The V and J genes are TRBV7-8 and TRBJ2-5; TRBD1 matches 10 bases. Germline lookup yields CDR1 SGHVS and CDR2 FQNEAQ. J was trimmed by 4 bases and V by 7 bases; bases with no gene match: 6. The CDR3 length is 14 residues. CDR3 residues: CASTDRGRGETQYF. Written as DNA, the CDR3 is TGTGCCAGCACTGACAGGGGGCGCGGAGAGACCCAGTACTTC.

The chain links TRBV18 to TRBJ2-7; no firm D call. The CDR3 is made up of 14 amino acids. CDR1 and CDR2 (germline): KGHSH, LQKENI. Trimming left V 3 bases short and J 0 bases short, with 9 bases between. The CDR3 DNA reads TGTGCCAGCTCACCTACTTATCTCTCCTACGAGCAGTACTTC. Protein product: CASSPTYLSYEQYF.

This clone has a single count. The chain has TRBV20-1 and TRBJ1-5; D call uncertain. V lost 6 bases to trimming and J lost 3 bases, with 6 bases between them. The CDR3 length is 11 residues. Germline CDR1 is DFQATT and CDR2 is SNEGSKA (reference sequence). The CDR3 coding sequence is TGCAGTGCACAGCACAATCAGCCCCAGCATTTT. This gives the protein CSAQHNQPQHF.

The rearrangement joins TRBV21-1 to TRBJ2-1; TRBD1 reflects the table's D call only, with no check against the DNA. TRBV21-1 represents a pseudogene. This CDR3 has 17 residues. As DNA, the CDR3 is TGTGCCAGCAGCAAAAGGTCGGTTGTGGGCTACAACAATGAGCAGTTCTTC. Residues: CASSKRSVVGYNNEQFF.

The CDR3 protein is CSALGVYGYTF. The DNA of the CDR3 is TGCAGTGCTCTCGGAGTCTATGGCTACACCTTC. The chain couples TRBV20-1 to TRBJ1-2; D not certain. Deletions cut 5 bases from V and 4 bases from J, with 8 bases between. There are 11 residues in the CDR3. Germline V gives CDR1 DFQATT, CDR2 SNEGSKA (reference sequence).